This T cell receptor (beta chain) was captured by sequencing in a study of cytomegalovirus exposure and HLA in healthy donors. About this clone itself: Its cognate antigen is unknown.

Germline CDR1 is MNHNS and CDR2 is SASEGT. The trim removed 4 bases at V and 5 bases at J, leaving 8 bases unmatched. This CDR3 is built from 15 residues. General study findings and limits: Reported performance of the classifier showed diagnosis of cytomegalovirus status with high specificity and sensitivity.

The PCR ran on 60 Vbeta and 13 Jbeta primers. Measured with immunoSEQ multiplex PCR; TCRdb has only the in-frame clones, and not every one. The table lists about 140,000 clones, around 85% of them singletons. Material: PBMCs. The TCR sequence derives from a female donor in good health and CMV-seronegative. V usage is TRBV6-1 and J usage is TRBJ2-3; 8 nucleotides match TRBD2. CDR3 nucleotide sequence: TGTGCCAGCAGTGGGAGGCTAGCGGGCAGAGATACGCAGTATTTT. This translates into CASSGRLAGRDTQYF.